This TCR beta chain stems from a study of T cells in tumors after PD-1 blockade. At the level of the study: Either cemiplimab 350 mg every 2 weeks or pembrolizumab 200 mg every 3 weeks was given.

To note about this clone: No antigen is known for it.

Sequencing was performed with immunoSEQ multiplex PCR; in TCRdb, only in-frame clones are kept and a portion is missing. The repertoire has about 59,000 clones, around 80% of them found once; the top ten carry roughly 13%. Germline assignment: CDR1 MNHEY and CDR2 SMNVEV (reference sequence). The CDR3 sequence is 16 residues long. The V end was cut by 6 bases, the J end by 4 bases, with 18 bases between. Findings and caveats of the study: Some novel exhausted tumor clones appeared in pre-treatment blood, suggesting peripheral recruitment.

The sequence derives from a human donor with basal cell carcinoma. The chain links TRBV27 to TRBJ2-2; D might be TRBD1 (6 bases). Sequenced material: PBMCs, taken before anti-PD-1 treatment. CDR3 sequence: CASSPIPRGTTGELFF. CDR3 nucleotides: TGTGCCAGCAGCCCCATCCCCAGGGGTACCACCGGGGAGCTGTTTTTT.